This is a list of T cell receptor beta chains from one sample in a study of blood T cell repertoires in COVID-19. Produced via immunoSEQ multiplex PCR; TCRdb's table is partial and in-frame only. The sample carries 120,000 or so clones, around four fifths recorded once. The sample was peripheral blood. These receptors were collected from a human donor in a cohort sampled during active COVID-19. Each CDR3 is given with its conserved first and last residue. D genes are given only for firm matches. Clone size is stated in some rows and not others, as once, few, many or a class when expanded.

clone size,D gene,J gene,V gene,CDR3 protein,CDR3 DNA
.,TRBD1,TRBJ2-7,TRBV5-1,CASSVTGDYEQYF,TGCGCCAGCAGCGTAACAGGGGACTACGAGCAGTACTTC
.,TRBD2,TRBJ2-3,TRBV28,CASRNSGSITDTQYF,TGTGCCAGCAGAAATAGCGGGAGTATTACAGATACGCAGTATTTT
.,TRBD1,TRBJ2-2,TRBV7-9,CASSPWTGANTGELFF,TGTGCCAGCAGCCCCTGGACAGGGGCGAACACCGGGGAGCTGTTTTTT
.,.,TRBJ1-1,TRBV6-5,CASTLMTAMNTEAFF,TGTGCCAGCACCCTGATGACAGCTATGAACACTGAAGCTTTCTTT
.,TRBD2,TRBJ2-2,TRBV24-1,CATSDPGTSGELFF,TGTGCCACCAGTGACCCGGGGACTAGCGGGGAGCTGTTTTTT
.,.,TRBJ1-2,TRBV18,CASSPRSIGDYGYTF,TGTGCCAGCTCACCCCGGTCAATTGGAGACTATGGCTACACCTTC
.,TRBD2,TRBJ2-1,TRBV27,CASSFRGGRGSEQFF,TGTGCCAGCAGTTTCCGGGGGGGGCGCGGTAGTGAGCAGTTCTTC
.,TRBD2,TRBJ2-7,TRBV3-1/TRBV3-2,CASSPKFRTSGYEQYF,TGTGCCAGCAGCCCAAAGTTTAGGACTAGCGGTTACGAGCAGTACTTC
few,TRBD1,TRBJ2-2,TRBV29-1,CSVGTGTGTTGELFF,TGCAGCGTTGGCACCGGGACAGGGACCACCGGGGAGCTGTTTTTT
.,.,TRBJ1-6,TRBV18,CASSPEPVNSPLHF,TGTGCCAGCTCACCAGAACCGGTTAATTCACCCCTCCACTTT
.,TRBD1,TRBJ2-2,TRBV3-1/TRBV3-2,CASSYTGGRTGELFF,TGTGCCAGCAGCTACACAGGGGGCAGAACCGGGGAGCTGTTTTTT
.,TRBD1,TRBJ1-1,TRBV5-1,CASRPQGVNTEAFF,TGCGCCAGCAGACCCCAGGGGGTGAACACTGAAGCTTTCTTT
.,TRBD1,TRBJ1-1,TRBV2,CASSGGTGTGGPEAFF,TGTGCCAGCAGTGGAGGAACCGGGACAGGGGGGCCTGAAGCTTTCTTT
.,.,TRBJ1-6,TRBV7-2,CASSLRGQDNSPLHF,TGTGCCAGCAGCTTAAGGGGACAAGATAATTCACCCCTCCACTTT
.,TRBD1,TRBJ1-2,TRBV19,CASSSPGTGHNYGYTF,TGTGCCAGTAGTTCCCCCGGGACAGGACATAACTATGGCTACACCTTC
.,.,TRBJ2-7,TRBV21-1,CASADGGAEQYF,TGTGCCAGCGCGGACGGGGGGGCCGAGCAGTACTTC
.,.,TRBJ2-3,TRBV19,CASSIVPRGADTQYF,TGTGCCAGTAGTATAGTCCCGAGAGGCGCAGATACGCAGTATTTT
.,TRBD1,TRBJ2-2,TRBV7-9,CASRDRVNTGELFF,TGTGCCAGCAGGGACAGGGTAAACACCGGGGAGCTGTTTTTT
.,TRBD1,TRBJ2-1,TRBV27,CASSWVRPGGSYNEQFF,TGTGCCAGCAGTTGGGTGCGCCCAGGGGGCTCCTACAATGAGCAGTTCTTC
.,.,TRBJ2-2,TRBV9,CASSQDIATGELFF,TGTGCCAGCAGCCAGGACATCGCCACCGGGGAGCTGTTTTTT
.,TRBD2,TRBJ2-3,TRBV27,CASSSWTSGSWGADTQYF,TGTGCCAGCAGTTCGTGGACTAGCGGGTCCTGGGGGGCAGATACGCAGTATTTT
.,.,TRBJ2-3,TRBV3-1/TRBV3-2,CASSQTTDTQYF,TGTGCCAGCAGCCAGACTACAGATACGCAGTATTTT
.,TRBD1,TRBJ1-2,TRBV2,CASSPGQGYGYTF,TGTGCCAGCAGTCCCGGACAGGGATATGGCTACACCTTC
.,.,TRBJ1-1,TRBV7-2,CASSSNGMLNTEAFF,TGTGCCAGCAGCTCAAACGGGATGCTGAACACTGAAGCTTTCTTT
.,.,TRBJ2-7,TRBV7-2,CASSSQRSNPQVF,TGTGCCAGCAGCTCCCAGCGGTCAAATCCCCAAGTCTTC
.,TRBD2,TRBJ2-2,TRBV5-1,CASSSRLAGSTGELFF,TGCGCCAGCAGCTCCCGACTAGCGGGATCCACCGGGGAGCTGTTTTTT
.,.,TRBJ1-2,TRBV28,CASSLDLDYGYTF,TGTGCCAGCAGTCTAGACCTAGACTATGGCTACACCTTC
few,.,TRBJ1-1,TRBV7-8,CASSLGLGRNTEAFF,TGTGCCAGCAGCTTAGGGCTCGGGAGGAACACTGAAGCTTTCTTT
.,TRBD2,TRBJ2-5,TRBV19,CASSSSGGRQETQYF,TGTGCCAGTAGTTCAAGCGGGGGGAGACAAGAGACCCAGTACTTC
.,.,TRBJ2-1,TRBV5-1,CASSLPGSDEQFF,TGCGCCAGCAGCCTGCCTGGCTCTGATGAGCAGTTCTTC
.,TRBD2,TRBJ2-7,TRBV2,CASSEGGGPVYEQYF,TGTGCCAGCAGTGAAGGGGGAGGGCCGGTATACGAGCAGTACTTC
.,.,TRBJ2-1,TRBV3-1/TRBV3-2,CASSQVWGDEQFF,TGTGCCAGCAGCCAAGTTTGGGGGGATGAGCAGTTCTTC
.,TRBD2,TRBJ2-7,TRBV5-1,CASSLKGSGRARYEQYF,TGCGCCAGCAGCTTGAAAGGGAGCGGGAGGGCCCGTTACGAGCAGTACTTC
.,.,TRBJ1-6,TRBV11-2,CASSLDPGSDLHF,TGTGCCAGCAGCTTAGATCCTGGCAGCGATCTCCACTTT
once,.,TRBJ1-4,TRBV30,CAWATVTNEKLFF,TGTGCCTGGGCGACTGTAACTAATGAAAAACTGTTTTTT
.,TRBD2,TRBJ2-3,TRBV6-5,CAAGGLAEDTQYF,TGTGCCGCGGGGGGCTTGGCGGAAGATACGCAGTATTTT
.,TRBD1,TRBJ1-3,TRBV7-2,CASSFPTGVGNTIYF,TGTGCCAGCAGCTTTCCAACAGGGGTAGGAAACACCATATATTTT
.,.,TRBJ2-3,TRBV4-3,CASSQHKRDTQYF,TGCGCCAGCAGCCAACACAAGCGTGATACGCAGTATTTT
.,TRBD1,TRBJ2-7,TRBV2,CASSVGQVYEQYF,TGTGCCAGCAGCGTCGGACAGGTCTACGAGCAGTACTTC
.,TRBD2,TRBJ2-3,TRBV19,CASSPSAGSGYWTDTQYF,TGTGCCAGTAGTCCCAGTGCGGGTAGCGGGTATTGGACAGATACGCAGTATTTT
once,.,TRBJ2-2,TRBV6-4,CASSVQGGTGELFF,TGTGCCAGCAGTGTTCAGGGTGGCACCGGGGAGCTGTTTTTT
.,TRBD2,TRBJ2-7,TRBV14,CASSPISRTSGRNYEQYF,TGTGCCAGCAGCCCAATATCGCGGACTAGCGGGAGGAACTACGAGCAGTACTTC
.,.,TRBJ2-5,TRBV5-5,CASSLGQIQETQYF,TGTGCCAGCAGCTTGGGACAGATCCAAGAGACCCAGTACTTC
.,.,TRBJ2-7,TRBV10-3,CAISDGLTDEQYF,TGTGCCATCAGTGATGGACTAACAGACGAGCAGTACTTC
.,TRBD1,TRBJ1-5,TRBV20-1,CSASATSGGQANQPQHF,TGCAGTGCTAGTGCTACATCAGGGGGACAGGCTAATCAGCCCCAGCATTTT
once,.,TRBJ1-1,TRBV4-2,CASSQGWSEMNTEAFF,TGTGCCAGCAGCCAAGGGTGGTCGGAGATGAACACTGAAGCTTTCTTT
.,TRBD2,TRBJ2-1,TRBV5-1,CASSGSSGVYNEQFF,TGCGCCAGCAGCGGCTCTAGCGGAGTATACAATGAGCAGTTCTTC
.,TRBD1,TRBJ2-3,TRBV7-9,CASIARDRSTDTQYF,TGTGCCAGCATCGCCCGGGACAGGTCCACAGATACGCAGTATTTT
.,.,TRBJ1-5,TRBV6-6,CASSKQIGPQHF,TGTGCCAGCAGTAAACAGATCGGGCCCCAGCATTTT
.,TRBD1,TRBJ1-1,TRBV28,CASTNSGGWNEAFF,TGTGCCAGCACCAACTCAGGGGGCTGGAATGAAGCTTTCTTT
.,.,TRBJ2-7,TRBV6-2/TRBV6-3,CASSTGGAGEQYF,TGTGCCAGCAGTACGGGGGGCGCGGGCGAGCAGTACTTC
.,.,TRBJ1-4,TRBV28,CASSTGQSREKLFF,TGTGCCAGCAGTACTGGACAGAGCCGGGAAAAACTGTTTTTT
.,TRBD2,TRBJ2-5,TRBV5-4,CASSWTSGGAGETQYF,TGTGCCAGCAGCTGGACTAGCGGGGGGGCGGGGGAGACCCAGTACTTC
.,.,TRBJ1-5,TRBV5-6,CASSFATGEQPQHF,TGTGCCAGCAGCTTTGCTACAGGAGAACAGCCCCAGCATTTT
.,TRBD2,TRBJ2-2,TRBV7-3,CASSVAGASGTGGELFF,TGTGCCAGCAGCGTCGCGGGAGCTAGCGGGACCGGCGGGGAGCTGTTTTTT
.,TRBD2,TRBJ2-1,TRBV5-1,CASSRTPTLAGKNNEQFF,TGCGCCAGCAGCCGTACTCCAACACTAGCGGGAAAAAACAATGAGCAGTTCTTC
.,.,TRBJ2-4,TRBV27,CASSPDSNIQYF,TGTGCCAGCAGCCCAGACAGTAACATTCAGTACTTC
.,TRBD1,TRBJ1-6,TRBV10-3,CAIRPGTGDNSPLHF,TGTGCCATACGGCCCGGGACAGGCGATAATTCACCCCTCCACTTT
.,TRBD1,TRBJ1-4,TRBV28,CASRHGDRPSEKLFF,TGTGCCAGCAGACACGGGGACAGGCCGTCGGAAAAACTGTTTTTT